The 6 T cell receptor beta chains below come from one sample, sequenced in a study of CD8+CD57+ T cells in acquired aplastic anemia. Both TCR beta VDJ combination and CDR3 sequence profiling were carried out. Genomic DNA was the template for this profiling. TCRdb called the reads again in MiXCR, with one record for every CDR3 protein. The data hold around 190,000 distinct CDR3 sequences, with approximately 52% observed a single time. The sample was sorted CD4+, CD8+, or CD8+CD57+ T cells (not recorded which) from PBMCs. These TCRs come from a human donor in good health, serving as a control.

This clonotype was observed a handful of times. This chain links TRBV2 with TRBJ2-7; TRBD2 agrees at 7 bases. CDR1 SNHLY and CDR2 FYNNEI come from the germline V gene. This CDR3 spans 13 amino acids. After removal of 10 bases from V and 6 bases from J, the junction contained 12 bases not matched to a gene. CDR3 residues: CATWEGLAREQYF. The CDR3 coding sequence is TGTGCCACCTGGGAGGGGCTAGCTCGCGAGCAGTACTTC.

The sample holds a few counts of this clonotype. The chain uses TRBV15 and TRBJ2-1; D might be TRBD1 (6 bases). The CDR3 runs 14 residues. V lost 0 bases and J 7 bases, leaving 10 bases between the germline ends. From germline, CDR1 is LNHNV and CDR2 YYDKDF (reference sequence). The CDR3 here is CATSRDTGKNEQFF. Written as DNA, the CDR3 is TGTGCCACCAGCAGAGATACAGGGAAGAATGAGCAGTTCTTC.

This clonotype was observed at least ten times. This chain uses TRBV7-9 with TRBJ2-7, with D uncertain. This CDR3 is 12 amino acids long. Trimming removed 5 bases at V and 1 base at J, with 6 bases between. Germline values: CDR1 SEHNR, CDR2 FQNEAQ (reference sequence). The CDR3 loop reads CASSPGSYEQYF. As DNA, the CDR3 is TGTGCCAGCAGCCCCGGGTCCTACGAGCAGTACTTC.

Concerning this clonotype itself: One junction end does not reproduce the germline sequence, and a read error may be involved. The CDR3 sequence is CASSYPTGKEQYF. CDR3 in DNA: TGTGCCAGCAGTTACCCAACAGGGAAAGAGCAGTACTTC. The chain links TRBV10-3 to TRBJ2-7; possibly TRBD1 for D (6 bases). The CDR3 has 13 amino acids. Germline V CDR1 and CDR2: ENHRY, SYGVKD.

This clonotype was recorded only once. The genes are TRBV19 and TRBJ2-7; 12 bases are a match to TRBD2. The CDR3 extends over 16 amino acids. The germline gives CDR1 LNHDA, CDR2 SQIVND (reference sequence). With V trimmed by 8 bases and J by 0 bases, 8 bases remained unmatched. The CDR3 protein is CASPGTSGLSSYEQYV. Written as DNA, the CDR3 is TGTGCCAGTCCCGGGACTAGCGGGCTAAGCTCCTACGAGCAGTACGTC.

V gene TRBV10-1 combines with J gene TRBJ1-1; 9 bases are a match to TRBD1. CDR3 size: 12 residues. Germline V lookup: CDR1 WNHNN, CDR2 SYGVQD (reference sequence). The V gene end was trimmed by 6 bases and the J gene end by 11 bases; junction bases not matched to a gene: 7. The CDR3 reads CASSPGQGTAFF. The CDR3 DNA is TGCGCCAGCAGCCCTGGACAGGGGACGGCTTTCTTT.